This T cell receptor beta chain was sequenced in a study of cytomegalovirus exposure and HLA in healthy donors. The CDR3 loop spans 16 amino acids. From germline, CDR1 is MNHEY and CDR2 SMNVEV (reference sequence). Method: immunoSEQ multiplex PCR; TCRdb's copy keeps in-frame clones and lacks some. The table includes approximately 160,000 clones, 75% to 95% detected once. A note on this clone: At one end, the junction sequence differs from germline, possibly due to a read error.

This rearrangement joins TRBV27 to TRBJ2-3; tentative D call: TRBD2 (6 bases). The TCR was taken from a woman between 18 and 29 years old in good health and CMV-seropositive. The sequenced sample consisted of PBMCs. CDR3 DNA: TGTGCCAGCAGCGTTTCCCCCGCAGGAAGGAGGGATACGCGGTATTTT. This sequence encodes CASSVSPAGRRDTRYF.